This T cell receptor beta chain was retrieved from a study of T cell repertoires in cytomegalovirus infection. The CDR3 runs 15 residues. Losses at the gene ends were 5 bases for V and 6 bases for J; bases not matched to a gene: 8. The germline V gene encodes CDR1 SEHNR and CDR2 FQNEAQ (reference sequence). The sample holds a few counts of this clonotype. Its target is unknown. TCRdb passed the reads through MiXCR, listing each CDR3 protein once. Of hundreds of thousands of distinct CDR3 sequences in the sample, around 31% were seen once. The receptor comes from a human donor in good health (CMV status not recorded). Some clones in this sample may be carry-over from other donors' samples. V gene TRBV7-9 combines with J gene TRBJ2-1; 9 nucleotides line up with TRBD2. The material was cultured PBMCs, obtained from culture after CMV antigen stimulation. DNA for the CDR3: TGTGCCAGCAGCCGATATCTAGCGGGGCGCAATGAGCAGTTCTTC. This gives the protein CASSRYLAGRNEQFF.